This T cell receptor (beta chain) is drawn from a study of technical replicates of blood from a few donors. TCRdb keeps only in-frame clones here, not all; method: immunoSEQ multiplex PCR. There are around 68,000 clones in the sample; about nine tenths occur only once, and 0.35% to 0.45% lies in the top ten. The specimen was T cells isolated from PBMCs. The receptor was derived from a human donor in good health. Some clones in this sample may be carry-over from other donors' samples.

The CDR3 protein is CASTRGPYGYTF. As DNA, the CDR3 is TGTGCCAGCACAAGAGGGCCCTATGGCTACACCTTC. The chain has TRBV6-1 and TRBJ1-2; D unresolved. This CDR3 is 12 amino acids long. Germline CDR1 reads MNHNS; CDR2 reads SASEGT. Trimming stripped 7 bases from V and 4 bases from J, with 10 bases between.